The clone carrying this TCR beta chain has only a few counts. Its target is not known. Trimming stripped 6 bases from V and 4 bases from J, with 13 bases between. CDR1 is SQVTM, CDR2 ANQGSEA, per germline. The CDR3 runs to 14 residues. This entry belongs to a study of beta chain features in type 1 diabetes. Overall study results and limits: Type 1 diabetes patients had moderately but significantly shorter TCRB CDR3s in all four CD4+ subsets. Naive, central memory and Treg TCRB repertoires seemed to resemble each other more closely in patients than they did in healthy donors.

The study reverse transcribed the entire isolated RNA, so it sequenced expressed TCRB transcripts. The average read count of naive, central memory and regulatory T cell samples was around 3.8 million. The method was immunoSEQ multiplex PCR; TCRdb's version includes in-frame clones alone and lacks a portion of them. The sample yields 600,000 to 750,000 clones, around 12% seen once. It was via CD45RO/CCR7/CD25/CD127/CD95/CD27 that CD4+ naive, central memory, regulatory and stem cell-like memory cells were sorted. This clonotype was obtained from a man aged 25 to 40 with type 1 diabetes. J is TRBJ2-6 and V is TRBV29-1; weak D call: TRBD2 (6 bases). Sequencing was carried out using naive CD4+ T cells from blood. The CDR3 spells CSVMAGNGANVLTF. CDR3 in DNA: TGCAGCGTCATGGCGGGGAACGGGGCCAACGTCCTGACTTTC. Full variable domain (outside the CDR3, taken from reference TRBV29-1 and TRBJ2-6): SAVISQKPSRDICQRGTSLTIQCQVDSQVTMMFWYRQQPGQSLTLIATANQGSEATYESGFVIDKFPISRPNLTFSTLTVSNMSPEDSSIYLCSVMAGNGANVLTFGAGSRLTVL.